The clone carrying this T cell receptor beta chain was seen ten or more times. The germline V gene has CDR1 SGHRS and CDR2 YFSETQ. This CDR3 region has 14 residues. The V segment lost 2 bases and the J segment 7 bases; nucleotides outside the gene matches: 3. The entry originates in a study of early T cells in non-severe SARS-CoV-2 infection. As for the study in general: Sequenced material consisted of bulk RNA (from unsorted whole blood), and chains were unpaired.

TCRdb redid the calling of the 5' RACE reads with MiXCR, one entry per CDR3 protein. Here the sample spans about 49,000 distinct CDR3 sequences, about 4% being singletons. Material: whole blood. The sequence was obtained from an adult who was a healthcare worker with PCR-confirmed SARS-CoV-2 infection or an uninfected control (not recorded which). The chain employs TRBV5-1 and TRBJ2-2, with 9 bases that match TRBD1. The CDR3 sequence: CASSLQGAGGELFF. In DNA, the CDR3 is TGCGCCAGCAGCTTACAGGGGGCCGGCGGGGAGCTGTTTTTT. Filled out from reference TRBV5-1 and TRBJ2-2, the complete variable domain reads KAGVTQTPRYLIKTRGQQVTLSCSPISGHRSVSWYQQTPGQGLQFLFEYFSETQRNKGNFPGRFSGRQFSNSRSEMNVSTLELGDSALYLCASSLQGAGGELFFGEGSRLTVL.